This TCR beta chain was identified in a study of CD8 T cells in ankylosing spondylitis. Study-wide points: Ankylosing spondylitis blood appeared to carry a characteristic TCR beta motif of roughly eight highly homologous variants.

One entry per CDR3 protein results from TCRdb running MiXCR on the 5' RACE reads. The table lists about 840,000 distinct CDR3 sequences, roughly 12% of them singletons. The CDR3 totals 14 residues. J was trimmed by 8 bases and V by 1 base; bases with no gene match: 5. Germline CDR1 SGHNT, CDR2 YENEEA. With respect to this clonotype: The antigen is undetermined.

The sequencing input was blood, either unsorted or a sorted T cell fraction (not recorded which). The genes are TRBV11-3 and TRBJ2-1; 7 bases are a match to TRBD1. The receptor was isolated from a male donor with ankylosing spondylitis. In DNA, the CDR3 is TGTGCCAGCAGCTTAGGACAGGGCCAGGATGAGCAGTTCTTC. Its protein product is CASSLGQGQDEQFF.